This is a list of T cell receptor beta chains from one sample in a study of CD8+CD57+ T cells in acquired aplastic anemia. Via MiXCR, TCRdb re-called the reads, giving one row per CDR3 protein. The sample has about 160,000 distinct CDR3 sequences, 40% to 60% seen once; the top ten hold roughly 30%. Input material: sorted CD4+, CD8+, or CD8+CD57+ T cells (not recorded which) from PBMCs. All receptors come from a human donor with aplastic anemia. Each CDR3 is given with its conserved first and last residue. Fields, in order: CDR3 length, clone size, D gene, V gene, J gene, CDR3 protein, CDR3 DNA. A D gene is named only where the DNA matches it firmly. Not all rows give a size; the values are once, few, many and, for expanded clones, a class.

>13|many|.|TRBV6-1|TRBJ2-5
CASTGWTEETQYF
TGTGCCAGCACAGGCTGGACAGAAGAGACCCAGTACTTC
>16|.|TRBD2|TRBV7-2|TRBJ2-7
CASNLAGRAGVYEQYF
TGTGCCAGCAACCTAGCGGGGAGGGCAGGGGTGTACGAGCAGTACTTC
>15|many|.|TRBV4-1|TRBJ2-7
CASSQEAGGGYEQYF
TGCGCCAGCAGCCAAGAGGCAGGGGGAGGCTACGAGCAGTACTTC
>15|few|TRBD1|TRBV24-1|TRBJ2-1
CASSPHLGQGNEQFF
TGTGCCAGCAGCCCCCACCTGGGACAGGGTAATGAGCAGTTCTTC
>15|few|.|TRBV4-1|TRBJ1-2
CASSQDRQDNYGYTF
TGCGCCAGCAGCCAAGATCGTCAGGATAACTATGGCTACACCTTC
>14|many|.|TRBV11-3|TRBJ2-5
CASSPYKGQETQYF
TGTGCCAGCAGCCCCTATAAGGGACAAGAGACCCAGTACTTC
>15|few|TRBD2|TRBV3-1|TRBJ2-3
CASSQGTSGRHTQYF
TGTGCCAGCAGCCAGGGGACTAGCGGGAGACATACGCAGTATTTT
>16|many|.|TRBV14|TRBJ2-7
CASSQDLGILGYEQYF
TGTGCCAGCAGCCAAGATCTGGGAATCCTAGGGTACGAGCAGTACTTC
>15|once|.|TRBV2|TRBJ1-5
CASSDQGSPNQPQHF
TGTGCCAGCAGTGATCAGGGGAGCCCCAATCAGCCCCAGCATTTT
>11|many|.|TRBV19|TRBJ2-7
CASSNSYEQYF
TGTGCCAGCAGCAACTCCTACGAGCAGTACTTC
>15|.|TRBD2|TRBV12-3/TRBV12-4|TRBJ2-3
CASIFSGGATDTQYF
TGTGCCAGCATCTTTAGCGGGGGGGCGACAGATACGCAGTATTTT
>14|.|.|TRBV7-8|TRBJ2-3
CASSLTTSTDTQYF
TGTGCCAGCAGCTTAACAACTAGCACAGATACGCAGTATTTT
>15|.|.|TRBV7-9|TRBJ2-6
CASSSTVSGANVLTF
TGTGCCAGCAGCTCGACAGTCTCTGGGGCCAACGTCCTGACTTTC
>16|.|TRBD1|TRBV10-3|TRBJ1-1
CAISEEQGDASSEAFF
TGTGCCATCAGTGAAGAACAGGGGGATGCGTCTTCTGAAGCTTTCTTT
>15|many|.|TRBV7-2|TRBJ2-1
CASSHVVSPYNEQFF
TGTGCCAGCAGTCACGTCGTGTCGCCCTACAATGAGCAGTTCTTC
>14|.|.|TRBV15|TRBJ1-1
CATSRSGGFTEAFF
TGTGCCACCAGCAGATCGGGAGGATTCACTGAAGCTTTCTTT
>14|.|TRBD1|TRBV5-6|TRBJ1-5
CASSLLPGGQPQHF
TGTGCCAGCAGCTTGCTGCCAGGGGGACAGCCCCAGCATTTT
>14|.|.|TRBV19|TRBJ1-1
CASRHPSMNTEAFF
TGTGCCAGTAGACATCCCAGTATGAACACTGAAGCTTTCTTT
>11|few|.|TRBV29-1|TRBJ2-7
CSVIGPGEQYF
TGCAGCGTAATCGGACCGGGAGAGCAGTACTTC
>16|many|.|TRBV3-1|TRBJ1-5
CASSPLGQGRNQPQHF
TGTGCCAGCAGCCCCTTGGGGCAGGGGAGGAATCAGCCCCAGCATTTT
>11|.|.|TRBV29-1|TRBJ2-7
CSVEDQGPQYF
TGCAGCGTTGAAGATCAAGGACCCCAATACTTC
>15|.|.|TRBV7-9|TRBJ1-6
CASSPRAGSNSPLHF
TGTGCCTCGTCCCCAAGGGCGGGTTCCAATTCACCCCTCCACTTT
>15|.|.|TRBV11-2|TRBJ2-1
CASSPDGTRDNEQFF
TGTGCCAGCAGCCCGGATGGGACCAGAGACAATGAGCAGTTCTTC
>12|many|.|TRBV5-6|TRBJ1-1
CASSLLSREAFF
TGTGCCAGCAGCTTACTTAGCCGAGAAGCTTTCTTT
>13|few|.|TRBV27|TRBJ2-3
CASKILSTDTQYF
TGTGCCAGCAAAATTCTATCCACAGATACGCAGTATTTT
>17|.|.|TRBV27|TRBJ2-1
CASSLYAGWRDTDEQFF
TGTGCCAGCAGTTTATACGCAGGGTGGAGGGACACGGATGAGCAGTTCTTC
>12|many|.|TRBV7-9|TRBJ1-1
CASSPINTEAFF
TGTGCCAGCAGCCCTATTAACACTGAAGCTTTCTTT
>15|few|.|TRBV15|TRBJ1-1
CATSRDRGQNTEAFF
TGTGCCACCAGCAGAGATCGAGGGCAGAACACTGAAGCTTTCTTT
>12|many|TRBD2|TRBV24-1|TRBJ2-7
CATSPRGDEQYF
TGTGCCACCAGTCCCCGGGGGGACGAGCAGTACTTC
>15|.|.|TRBV2|TRBJ2-3
CASSRNSPQSDTQYF
TGTGCCAGCAGTCGGAACTCTCCCCAGTCAGATACGCAGTATTTT
>13|many|.|TRBV6-4|TRBJ1-1
CASSDSGYTEAFF
TGTGCCAGCAGTGACTCGGGTTACACTGAAGCTTTCTTT
>17|many|.|TRBV4-1|TRBJ1-5
CASSQQLLDRLNQPQHF
TGCGCCAGCAGCCAACAACTCCTAGACAGGTTAAATCAGCCCCAGCATTTT
>13|.|TRBD2|TRBV6-5|TRBJ2-1
CASSYSLREGLFF
TGTGCCAGCAGTTACTCGTTACGGGAGGGTCTGTTCTTC
>14|.|.|TRBV3-1|TRBJ2-7
CASSALTGYYEQYF
TGTGCCAGCAGCGCACTTACAGGGTACTACGAGCAGTACTTC
>14|many|.|TRBV25-1|TRBJ2-5
CASSEPTGGAAQYF
TGTGCCAGCAGTGAACCCACTGGAGGGGCGGCCCAGTACTTC
>14|.|.|TRBV29-1|TRBJ1-1
CSVRGTEENTEAFF
TGCAGCGTTCGGGGCACCGAGGAGAACACTGAAGCTTTCTTT
>13|.|TRBD2|TRBV7-9|TRBJ2-7
CASSEMGGYEQYF
TGTGCCAGCAGCGAAATGGGGGGGTACGAGCAGTACTTC
>16|.|.|TRBV15|TRBJ1-2
CATSRDLSPGPGGYTF
TGTGCCACCAGCAGAGATCTGTCTCCGGGACCAGGGGGCTACACCTTC
>15|.|TRBD2|TRBV6-1|TRBJ2-1
CASSLSSGDYNEQFF
TGTGCCAGCAGTCTCTCTAGCGGGGATTACAATGAGCAGTTCTTC
>14|.|TRBD1|TRBV11-3|TRBJ1-6
CASSSGTGRSPLHF
TGTGCCAGCAGCTCCGGGACAGGACGTTCACCCCTCCACTTT
>13|.|TRBD1|TRBV6-1|TRBJ2-7
CASRRDSSYEQYF
TGTGCCAGCAGAAGGGACAGCTCCTACGAGCAGTACTTC
>11|.|TRBD2|TRBV20-1|TRBJ2-3
CSAPGEGLDNF
TGCAGTGCCCCTGGGGAGGGTCTGGATAATTTT